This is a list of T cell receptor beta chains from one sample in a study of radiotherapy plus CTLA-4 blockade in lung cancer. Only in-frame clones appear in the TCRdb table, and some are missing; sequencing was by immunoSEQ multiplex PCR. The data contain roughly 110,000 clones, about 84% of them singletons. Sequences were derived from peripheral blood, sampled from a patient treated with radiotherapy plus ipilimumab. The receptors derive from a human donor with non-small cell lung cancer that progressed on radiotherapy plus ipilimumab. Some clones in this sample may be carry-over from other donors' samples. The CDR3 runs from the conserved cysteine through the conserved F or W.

CDR3: CASSLMQGGAYEQYF
V: TRBV7-3

CDR3: CASSPQGTNFYNSPLHF
V: TRBV7-2

CDR3: CASSFRGTNEKLFF
V: TRBV13

CDR3: CASSYGRGGELFF
V: TRBV6-5

CDR3: CAASNQANTGELFF
V: TRBV27

CDR3: CASSYLGGWETQYF
V: TRBV6-5

CDR3: CASSFRGGSHEQYF
V: TRBV7-8

CDR3: CASSGLAGGPYNEQFF
V: TRBV9

CDR3: CASGFDSSSGNTIYF
V: TRBV12-5

CDR3: CASSARGVGENIQYF
V: TRBV9

CDR3: CASRLRGGTNTGELFF
V: TRBV27

CDR3: CASSLSFVGPQLFF
V: TRBV27

CDR3: CASSSPGGANYGYTF
V: TRBV28

CDR3: CASSQGVGRGDEQYF
V: TRBV4-3

CDR3: CASSSTWTGEAEQYF
V: TRBV2

CDR3: CASSGEGQGFGYTF
V: TRBV9

CDR3: CASLVPGYTF
V: TRBV11-3